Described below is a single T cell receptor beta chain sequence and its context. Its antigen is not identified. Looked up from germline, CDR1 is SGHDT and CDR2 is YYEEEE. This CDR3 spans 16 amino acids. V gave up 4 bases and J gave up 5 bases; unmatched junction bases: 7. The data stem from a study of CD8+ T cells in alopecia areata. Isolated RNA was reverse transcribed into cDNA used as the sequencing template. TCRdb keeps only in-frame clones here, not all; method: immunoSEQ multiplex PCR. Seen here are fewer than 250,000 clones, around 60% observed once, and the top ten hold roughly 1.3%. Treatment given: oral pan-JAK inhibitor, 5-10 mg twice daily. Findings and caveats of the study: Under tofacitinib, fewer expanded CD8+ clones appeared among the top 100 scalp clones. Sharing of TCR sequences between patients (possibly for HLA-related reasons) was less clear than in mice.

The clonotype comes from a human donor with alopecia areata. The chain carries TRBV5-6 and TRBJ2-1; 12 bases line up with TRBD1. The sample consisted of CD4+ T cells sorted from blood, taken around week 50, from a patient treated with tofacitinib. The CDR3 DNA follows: TGTGCCAGCAGCCCGGTTGGGACAGGGGGCCACAATGAGCAGTTCTTC. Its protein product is CASSPVGTGGHNEQFF.